This T cell receptor (beta chain) was found in a study of regulatory dendritic cells for organ transplantation. The sample holds one count of this clone. The repertoire was sequenced with immunoSEQ multiplex PCR; TCRdb's copy has only in-frame clones and lacks some. This sample has under 35,000 clones; roughly nine tenths occur once, and the top ten carry about 0.062%. This clonotype was obtained from a human donor in good health. The specimen sequenced was naive CD4+ T cells from blood. The subset was: CD45RA+ naive T cells.

CDR3 sequence reads: CASSEDSLSETQYF. For the CDR3, the DNA is TGTGCCAGCAGTGAAGACTCTCTGAGTGAGACCCAGTACTTC. The rearrangement uses TRBV2 and TRBJ2-5; D is undetermined. In germline, CDR1 is SNHLY, CDR2 FYNNEI. There are 14 residues in the CDR3. Trimming cost V 1 base and J 5 bases, with 11 bases left between them.